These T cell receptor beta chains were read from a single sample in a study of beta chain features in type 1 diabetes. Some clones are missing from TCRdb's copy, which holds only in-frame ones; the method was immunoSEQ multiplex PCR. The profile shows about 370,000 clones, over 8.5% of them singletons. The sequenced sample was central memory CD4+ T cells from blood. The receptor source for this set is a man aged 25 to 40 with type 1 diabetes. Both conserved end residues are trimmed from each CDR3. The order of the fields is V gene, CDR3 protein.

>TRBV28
ASSPQGAGRAETQY
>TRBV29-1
SVGDIRISYGYT
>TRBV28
ASSPPAGWSSYNEQF
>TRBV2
ASSELSGQEGGYEQY
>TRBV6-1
ASSALGQGRYEQY
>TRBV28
ASSPVQGKGV
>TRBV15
ATSGGTGLAGGSTY
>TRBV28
ASSNSFGRLSGANVLT
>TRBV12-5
ASCRGSTDTQY
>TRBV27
ASSLAGGNEQF
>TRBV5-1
ASSLALAGARETQY
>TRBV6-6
ASSYWRALAQETQY
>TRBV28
ASSPAGTDHTQY
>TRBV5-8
ASSAYRGLQETQY
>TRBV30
AWIWDRVT
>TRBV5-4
ASSLGLAGYPNEQF
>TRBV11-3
ASSLQGTTDTQY
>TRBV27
ASRMQGVGNTIY
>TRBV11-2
ASSLRGGETEKLF
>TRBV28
ASSRGLAAQY
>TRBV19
ASSLFGSGTYEQY
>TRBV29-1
SVKRGDSNYGYT
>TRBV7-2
ASSGQVVETQY
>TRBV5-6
ASSFTGGNTIY
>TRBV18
ASSLGYQETQY